The 8 T cell receptor beta chains below come from one sample, sequenced in a study of neurological immune-mediated disorders. TCRdb re-called the 5' RACE reads with MiXCR, one entry per CDR3 protein. Altogether 35,000 to 50,000 distinct CDR3 sequences are present, over 2% being singletons, with the ten largest covering approximately 2.4%. Sequenced sample: PBMCs. The origin of the receptors is a man aged 50-60 years with multiple sclerosis.

This clonotype was detected many times. The genes are TRBV18 and TRBJ2-7; 8 positions match TRBD1. The CDR3 has 15 amino acids. CDR1 and CDR2 from the germline V gene are KGHSH and LQKENI. Unmatched junction bases numbered 7, after V lost 4 bases and J lost 2 bases. CDR3 region: CASSRQGTLTYEQYF. In DNA, the CDR3 is TGTGCCAGCTCACGACAGGGGACTCTAACCTACGAGCAGTACTTC.

This clonotype was found many times. The V and J genes are TRBV7-3 and TRBJ2-5; 8 bases agree with TRBD1. V was pared by 5 bases and J by 4 bases, with 9 bases of the junction left unmatched. CDR1 is SGHTA, CDR2 FQGTGA, per germline. The CDR3 runs 15 residues. CDR3 bases: TGTGCCAGCAGCCCGCGGCAGGGGGCCGGAGAGACCCAGTACTTC. This gives the protein CASSPRQGAGETQYF.

This clonotype was counted at least ten times. This chain connects TRBV20-1 to TRBJ2-1; no clear D gene. Trimming removed 4 bases at V and 0 bases at J, with 10 bases between. The germline CDR1 and CDR2 sequences are DFQATT and SNEGSKA (reference sequence). The CDR3 runs 14 residues. CDR3 bases: TGCAGTGCTAACCCAGGAAGCTCCTACAATGAGCAGTTCTTC. It translates to CSANPGSSYNEQFF.

This clonotype was observed a handful of times. Germline and junction disagree at one end, which may indicate a read error. The chain uses TRBV20-1 and TRBJ1-6; perhaps TRBD1 as D (6 bases). CDR3 size: 15 residues. Germline loops: CDR1 DFQATT, CDR2 SNEGSKA (reference sequence). DNA for the CDR3: TGCAGTGCTCGCCCGACAGGCCGTCACGATTCATCCCTCCACTTT. It specifies CSARPTGRHDSSLHF.

This clonotype is medium-sized (0.01 to 0.1%) in the sample. The rearrangement uses TRBV7-2 and TRBJ2-3, with TRBD2 matching over 14 bases. The CDR3 has 14 residues. The V segment lost 5 bases and the J segment 11 bases; nucleotides outside the gene matches: 6. In germline, CDR1 is SGHTA, CDR2 FQGNSA. This CDR3 reads CASSPPGLAGGQYF. DNA of the CDR3: TGTGCCAGCAGCCCCCCCGGACTAGCGGGGGGGCAGTATTTT.

In its sample, this clonotype was seen many times. The chain uses TRBV7-9 and TRBJ2-5, with TRBD1 matching over 7 bases. This CDR3 is 14 amino acids long. Germline V gene lookup returns CDR1 SEHNR and CDR2 FQNEAQ (reference sequence). With V trimmed by 1 base and J by 5 bases, 4 bases remained unmatched. The CDR3 nucleotides are TGTGCCAGCAGCTTAGTGACAGGGTGGGAGACCCAGTACTTC. Residues: CASSLVTGWETQYF.

The sample holds many counts of this clonotype. CDR3 bases: TGTGCCAGCAGCCCCAGGGGCAGGAAATACAATGAGCAGTTCTTC. As protein: CASSPRGRKYNEQFF. This chain joins TRBV7-8 and TRBJ2-1, with a weak D call TRBD1 (6 bases). Trimming stripped 5 bases from V and 4 bases from J, with 15 bases between. The germline gives CDR1 SGHVS, CDR2 FQNEAQ. The CDR3 covers 15 residues. Full variable domain (remainder filled in from reference TRBV7-8 and TRBJ2-1): GAGVSQSPRYKVAKRGQDVALRCDPISGHVSLFWYQQALGQGPEFLTYFQNEAQLDKSGLPSDRFFAERPEGSVSTLKIQRTQQEDSAVYLCASSPRGRKYNEQFFGPGTRLTVL.

Many counts were recorded for this clonotype. J is TRBJ1-2 and V is TRBV10-3, with no clear D. V gave up 7 bases and J gave up 3 bases, with 15 bases separating them. CDR1 ENHRY and CDR2 SYGVKD come from the germline V gene. This CDR3 is 14 amino acids long. The CDR3 nucleotides are TGTGCCATCAAAGAGGGAATCGGCGACTATGGCTACACCTTC. Translating gives CAIKEGIGDYGYTF.